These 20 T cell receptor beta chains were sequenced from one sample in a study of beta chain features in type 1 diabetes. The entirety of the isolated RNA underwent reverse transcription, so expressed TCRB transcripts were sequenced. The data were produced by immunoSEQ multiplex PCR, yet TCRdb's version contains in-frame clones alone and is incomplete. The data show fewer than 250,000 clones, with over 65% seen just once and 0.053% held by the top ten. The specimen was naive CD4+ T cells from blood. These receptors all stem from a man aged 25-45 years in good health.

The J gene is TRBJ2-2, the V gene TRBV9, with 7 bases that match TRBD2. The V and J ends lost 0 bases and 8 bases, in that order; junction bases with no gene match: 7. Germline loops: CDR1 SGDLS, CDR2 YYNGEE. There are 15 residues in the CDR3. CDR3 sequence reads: CASSVGLALTGELFF. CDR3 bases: TGTGCCAGCAGCGTAGGACTAGCCCTGACAGGGGAGCTGTTTTTT.

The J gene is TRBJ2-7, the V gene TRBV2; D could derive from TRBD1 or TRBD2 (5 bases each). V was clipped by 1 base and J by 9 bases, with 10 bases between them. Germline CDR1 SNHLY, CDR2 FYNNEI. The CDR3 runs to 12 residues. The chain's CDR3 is CASSEGGAPQYF. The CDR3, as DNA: TGTGCCAGCAGTGAAGGAGGGGCGCCGCAGTACTTC.

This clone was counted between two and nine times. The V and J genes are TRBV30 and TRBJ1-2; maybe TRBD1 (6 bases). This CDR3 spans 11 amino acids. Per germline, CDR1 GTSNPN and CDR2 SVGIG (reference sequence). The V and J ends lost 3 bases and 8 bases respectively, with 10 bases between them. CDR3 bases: TGTGCCTGGAGGCAGGGGTTGGGCTACACCTTC. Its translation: CAWRQGLGYTF.

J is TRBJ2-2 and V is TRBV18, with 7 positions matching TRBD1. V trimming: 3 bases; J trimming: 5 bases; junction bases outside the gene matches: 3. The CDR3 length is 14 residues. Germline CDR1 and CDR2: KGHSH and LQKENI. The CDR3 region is CASSPQGVTGELFF. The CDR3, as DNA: TGTGCCAGCTCACCCCAGGGGGTGACCGGGGAGCTGTTTTTT. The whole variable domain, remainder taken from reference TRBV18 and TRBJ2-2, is NAGVMQNPRHLVRRRGQEARLRCSPMKGHSHVYWYRQLPEEGLKFMVYLQKENIIDESGMPKERFSAEFPKEGPSILRIQQVVRGDSAAYFCASSPQGVTGELFFGEGSRLTVL.

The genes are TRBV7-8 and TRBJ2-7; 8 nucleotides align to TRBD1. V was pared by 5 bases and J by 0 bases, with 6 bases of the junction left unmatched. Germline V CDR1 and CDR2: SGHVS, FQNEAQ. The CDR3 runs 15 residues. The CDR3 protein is CASSPRDRSSYEQYF. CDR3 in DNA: TGTGCCAGCAGCCCCCGGGACAGGAGCTCCTACGAGCAGTACTTC.

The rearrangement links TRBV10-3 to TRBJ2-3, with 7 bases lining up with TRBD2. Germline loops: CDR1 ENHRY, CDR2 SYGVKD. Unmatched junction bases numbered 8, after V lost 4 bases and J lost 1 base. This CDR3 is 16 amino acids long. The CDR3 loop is CAISGNSGSRTDTQYF. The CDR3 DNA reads TGTGCCATCAGTGGTAATAGCGGGTCACGCACAGATACGCAGTATTTT.

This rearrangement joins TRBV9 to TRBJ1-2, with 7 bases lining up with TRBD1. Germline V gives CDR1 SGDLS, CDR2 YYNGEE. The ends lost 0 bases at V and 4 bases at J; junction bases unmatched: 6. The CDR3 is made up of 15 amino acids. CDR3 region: CASSVGRGGVYGYTF. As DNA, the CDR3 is TGTGCCAGCAGCGTAGGACGAGGGGGCGTCTATGGCTACACCTTC.

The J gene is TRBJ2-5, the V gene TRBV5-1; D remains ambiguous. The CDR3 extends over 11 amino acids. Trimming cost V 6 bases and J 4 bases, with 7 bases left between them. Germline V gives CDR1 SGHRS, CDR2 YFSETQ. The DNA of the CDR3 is TGCGCCAGCAAGAGGTCAGAGACCCAGTACTTC. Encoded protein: CASKRSETQYF.

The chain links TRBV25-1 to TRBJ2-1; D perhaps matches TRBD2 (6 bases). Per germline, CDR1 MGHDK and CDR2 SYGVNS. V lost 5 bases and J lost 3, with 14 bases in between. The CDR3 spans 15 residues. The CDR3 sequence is CASSSTGTDYNEQFF. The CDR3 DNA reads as TGTGCCAGCAGTTCTACCGGGACTGACTACAATGAGCAGTTCTTC.

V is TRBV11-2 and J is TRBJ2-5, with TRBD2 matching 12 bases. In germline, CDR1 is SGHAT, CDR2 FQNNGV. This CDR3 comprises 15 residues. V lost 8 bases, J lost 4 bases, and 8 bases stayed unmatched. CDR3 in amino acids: CASSGLAGLSETQYF. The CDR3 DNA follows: TGTGCCAGCTCCGGACTAGCGGGGCTTTCAGAGACCCAGTACTTC.

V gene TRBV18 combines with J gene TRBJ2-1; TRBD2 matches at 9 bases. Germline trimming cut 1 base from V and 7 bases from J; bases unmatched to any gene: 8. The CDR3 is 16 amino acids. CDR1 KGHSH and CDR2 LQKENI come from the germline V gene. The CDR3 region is CASSPLLAGLQNEQFF. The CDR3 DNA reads TGTGCCAGCTCACCACTACTAGCGGGCCTCCAGAATGAGCAGTTCTTC.

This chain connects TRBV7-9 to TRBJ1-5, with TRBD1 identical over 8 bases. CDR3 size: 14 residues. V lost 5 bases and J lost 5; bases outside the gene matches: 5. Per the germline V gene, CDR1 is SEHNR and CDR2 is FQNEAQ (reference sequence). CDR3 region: CASSIGTGHQPQHF. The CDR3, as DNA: TGTGCCAGCAGCATTGGGACAGGCCATCAGCCCCAGCATTTT. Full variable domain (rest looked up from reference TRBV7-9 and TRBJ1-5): DTGVSQNPRHKITKRGQNVTFRCDPISEHNRLYWYRQTLGQGPEFLTYFQNEAQLEKSRLLSDRFSAERPKGSFSTLEIQRTEQGDSAMYLCASSIGTGHQPQHFGDGTRLSIL.

The CDR3 region has the DNA TGTGCCAGCAGCCACGAAAGCACCGGGGAGCTGTTTTTT. Translated, it gives CASSHESTGELFF. This rearrangement joins TRBV7-2 to TRBJ2-2; the D is unclear. The CDR3 runs to 13 residues. Germline CDR1 and CDR2: SGHTA and FQGNSA. V was trimmed by 5 bases and J by 4 bases, leaving 8 bases between them.

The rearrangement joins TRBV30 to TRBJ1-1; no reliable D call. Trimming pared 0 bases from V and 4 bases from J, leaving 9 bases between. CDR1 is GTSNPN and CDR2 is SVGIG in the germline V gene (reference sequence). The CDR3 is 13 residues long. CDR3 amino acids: CAWSVRVSTEAFF. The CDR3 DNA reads TGTGCCTGGAGTGTACGCGTGAGCACTGAAGCTTTCTTT.

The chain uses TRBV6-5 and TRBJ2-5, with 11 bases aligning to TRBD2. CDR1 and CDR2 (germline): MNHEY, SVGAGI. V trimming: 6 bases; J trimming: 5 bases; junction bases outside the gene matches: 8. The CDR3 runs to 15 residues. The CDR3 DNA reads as TGTGCCAGCAGCCCAGGGACTAGCGGCTTCGAGACCCAGTACTTC. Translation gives CASSPGTSGFETQYF.

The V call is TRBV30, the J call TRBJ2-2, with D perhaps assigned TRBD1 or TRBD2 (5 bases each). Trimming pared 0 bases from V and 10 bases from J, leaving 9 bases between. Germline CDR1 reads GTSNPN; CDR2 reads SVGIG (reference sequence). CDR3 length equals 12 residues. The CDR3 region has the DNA TGTGCCTGGAGTGTATTGGGGGTGGAGCTGTTTTTT. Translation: CAWSVLGVELFF.

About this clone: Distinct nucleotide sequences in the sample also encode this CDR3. The CDR3 sequence: CAWSEYNEQFF. DNA of the CDR3: TGTGCCTGGAGTGAGTACAATGAGCAGTTCTTC. The chain uses TRBV30 and TRBJ2-1; D gene uncertain. CDR1 is GTSNPN, CDR2 SVGIG, per germline (reference sequence). Trimming left V 1 base short and J 4 bases short, with 2 bases between. The CDR3 loop spans 11 amino acids.

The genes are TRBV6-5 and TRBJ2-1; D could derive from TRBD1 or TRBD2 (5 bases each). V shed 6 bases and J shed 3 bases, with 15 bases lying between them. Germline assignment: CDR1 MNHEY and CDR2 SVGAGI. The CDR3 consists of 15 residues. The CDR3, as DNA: TGTGCCAGCAGCAGCAGCCGGGACCGCTACAATGAGCAGTTCTTC. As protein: CASSSSRDRYNEQFF.

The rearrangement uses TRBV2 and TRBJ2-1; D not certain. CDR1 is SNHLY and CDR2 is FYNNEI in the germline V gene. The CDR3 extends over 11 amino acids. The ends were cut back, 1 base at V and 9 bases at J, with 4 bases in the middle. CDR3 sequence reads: CASSEETEQFF. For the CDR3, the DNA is TGTGCCAGCAGTGAAGAGACTGAGCAGTTCTTC.

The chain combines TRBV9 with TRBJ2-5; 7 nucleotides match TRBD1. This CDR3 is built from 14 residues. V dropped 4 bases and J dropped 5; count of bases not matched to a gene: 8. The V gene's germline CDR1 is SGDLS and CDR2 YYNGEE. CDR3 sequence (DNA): TGTGCCAGCAGCCCCTTGACAGGGCCCGAGACCCAGTACTTC. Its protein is CASSPLTGPETQYF.